This T cell receptor beta chain was found in a study of cytomegalovirus exposure and HLA in healthy donors. Study as a whole: Genotyping of about 400 donors showed that about 79% belonged to the Caucasian-associated ancestry cluster. Study results and caveats: Segments of the TCR beta V type were, in most cases, productive about 87% or about 30% of the time in an earlier analysis. TCR association rates varied by HLA locus in a later analysis, with DRB1 highest and HLA-C lowest. It was reportedly the case that the classifier diagnosed cytomegalovirus status with high specificity and sensitivity.

Concerning this clone itself: Its antigen is not identified.

Both 60 Vbeta primers and 13 Jbeta primers went into the PCR. Clones were read by immunoSEQ multiplex PCR, and TCRdb kept only the in-frame ones, dropping some. Seen here are about 120,000 clones, over 60% observed once, and the top ten hold approximately 8.2%. Per the germline V gene, CDR1 is SGHNT and CDR2 is YYREEE (reference sequence). Trimming removed 4 bases from V and 7 bases from J, with 15 bases in between. There are 15 residues in the CDR3. This sequence was found in a woman in her thirties or forties in good health and CMV-seropositive. The chain carries TRBV5-4 and TRBJ1-6; no definite D call. Sequenced material: PBMCs. CDR3 loop: CASSLATLENSPLHF. The CDR3 coding sequence is TGTGCCAGCAGCCTGGCCACTCTAGAGAATTCACCCCTCCACTTT.